Presented here are 24 T cell receptor beta chains from one specimen sequenced in a study of cytomegalovirus exposure and HLA in healthy donors. Primers included in the PCR were 60 Vbeta and 13 Jbeta primers. The protocol was immunoSEQ multiplex PCR, while the TCRdb copy is restricted to in-frame clones and leaves out a portion. The sample contains around 180,000 clones, 84% of which appear only once. The sequencing input was PBMCs. Source of these receptors: a girl between 2 and 10 years old in good health and CMV-seropositive.

The chain uses TRBV4-1 and TRBJ1-1; TRBD1 agrees at 10 bases. The CDR3 consists of 15 residues. Germline V gene data show CDR1 as MGHRA and CDR2 as YSYEKL. With 1 base clipped from V and 5 bases from J, the junction kept 4 bases outside the gene matches. CDR3 residues: CASSQGDRGWTEAFF. In nucleotides, the CDR3 is TGCGCCAGCAGCCAAGGGGACAGGGGTTGGACTGAAGCTTTCTTT.

The chain employs TRBV4-1 and TRBJ2-7; D not certain. V lost 2 bases and J lost 1, with 9 bases in between. Germline V gives CDR1 MGHRA, CDR2 YSYEKL. The CDR3 loop spans 14 amino acids. The chain's CDR3 is CASSQHVLSYEQYF. CDR3 nucleotides: TGCGCCAGCAGCCAACACGTACTATCCTACGAGCAGTACTTC.

A note on this clone: Here the CDR3 omits its conserved ending phenylalanine or tryptophan, so a read error is the likely source. The genes are TRBV11-1 and TRBJ2-7, with 8 positions matching TRBD1. Trimming removed 6 bases from V and 1 base from J; junction bases left unmatched: 5. This CDR3 has 14 residues. Germline CDR1 reads SGHAT; CDR2 reads FQDESV (reference sequence). CDR3 nucleotide sequence: TGTGCCAGCAGTTCCCAGGGGGCGTCCTACGAGCAGTACCTC. Translation: CASSSQGASYEQYL.

V and J are TRBV11-3 and TRBJ2-1; D perhaps matches TRBD1 (5 bases). The CDR3 is 13 amino acids. V lost 3 bases and J 4 bases, leaving 7 bases between the germline ends. In germline, CDR1 is SGHNT, CDR2 YENEEA. CDR3 region: CASSFWTYNEQFF. The CDR3 DNA reads as TGTGCCAGCAGCTTTTGGACATACAATGAGCAGTTCTTC.

In its sample, this clone was seen once. The J gene is TRBJ2-1, the V gene TRBV7-7, with D unresolved. Germline CDR1 reads SSHAT; CDR2 reads FNYEAQ (reference sequence). V gave up 5 bases and J gave up 7 bases, with 12 bases separating them. The CDR3 contains 13 residues. In nucleotides, the CDR3 is TGTGCCAGCAGCCCGGGTCCGAATAATGAGCAGTTCTTC. Translating gives CASSPGPNNEQFF.

The chain employs TRBV5-1 and TRBJ1-1; the match to TRBD1 covers 7 bases. The germline V gene has CDR1 SGHRS and CDR2 YFSETQ. The CDR3 sequence is 14 residues long. J lost 3 bases, V lost 4 bases, and 6 bases had no gene match. The DNA of the CDR3 is TGCGCCAGCAGCACGACAGGGTGGGACACTGAAGCTTTCTTT. Protein sequence: CASSTTGWDTEAFF. The variable domain in full, with the rest retrieved from reference TRBV5-1 and TRBJ1-1, is KAGVTQTPRYLIKTRGQQVTLSCSPISGHRSVSWYQQTPGQGLQFLFEYFSETQRNKGNFPGRFSGRQFSNSRSEMNVSTLELGDSALYLCASSTTGWDTEAFFGQGTRLTVV.

The chain recombines TRBV28 with TRBJ1-4; weak D call: TRBD1 (5 bases). There are 16 residues in the CDR3. Germline CDR1 and CDR2: MDHEN and SYDVKM. Trimming took 2 bases from V and 4 from J, leaving 14 bases between them. As DNA, the CDR3 is TGTGCCAGCAGTTTAAGGGGCTTAGGGTATAATGAAAAACTGTTTTTT. It is translated as CASSLRGLGYNEKLFF.

The chain joins TRBV6-6 to TRBJ2-1; possibly TRBD1 for D (5 bases). V was trimmed by 10 bases and J by 7 bases, leaving 11 bases between them. The CDR3 has 11 residues. The germline CDR1 and CDR2 sequences are MNHNY and SVGAGI (reference sequence). CDR3 amino acids: CATRQGNEQFF. In DNA, the CDR3 is TGTGCCACTCGCCAGGGTAATGAGCAGTTCTTC.

The V gene is TRBV5-1, the J gene TRBJ2-1; 11 nucleotides align to TRBD2. Germline V gene lookup returns CDR1 SGHRS and CDR2 YFSETQ. The CDR3 runs to 15 residues. The V segment lost 6 bases and the J segment 7 bases; nucleotides outside the gene matches: 9. CDR3 sequence (DNA): TGCGCCAGCAACTTAGCGGGAGGGCCGGGGAATGAGCAGTTCTTC. Amino acid sequence: CASNLAGGPGNEQFF.

The chain couples TRBV11-3 to TRBJ2-5, with 8 bases aligning to TRBD1. J gave up 0 bases and V 4 bases, and 10 bases lay outside the gene matches. CDR3 size: 17 residues. Germline V CDR1 and CDR2: SGHNT, YENEEA. As DNA, the CDR3 is TGTGCCAGCAGCTCCCTCTCGAGGGACAGGAACCAAGAGACCCAGTACTTC. Residues: CASSSLSRDRNQETQYF.

J is TRBJ1-2 and V is TRBV2; D remains ambiguous. CDR1 and CDR2 (germline): SNHLY, FYNNEI. V lost 7 bases and J lost 2, with 17 bases in between. The CDR3 consists of 15 residues. The CDR3 here is CASTRTSGGNYGYTF. The CDR3 DNA follows: TGTGCCAGCACTAGGACTTCGGGAGGCAACTATGGCTACACCTTC.

The V call is TRBV11-2, the J call TRBJ2-7; 12 positions agree with TRBD2. Germline V gives CDR1 SGHAT, CDR2 FQNNGV. The CDR3 runs to 16 residues. The J segment lost 0 bases and the V segment lost 6 bases, leaving 6 bases of the junction unmatched. CDR3 sequence: CASRPTLAGGSYEQYF. CDR3 nucleotides: TGTGCCAGCAGGCCTACACTAGCGGGAGGCTCCTACGAGCAGTACTTC.

The J gene is TRBJ2-2, the V gene TRBV5-1, with 10 positions matching TRBD2. The trim removed 0 bases at V and 7 bases at J, leaving 9 bases unmatched. CDR1 is SGHRS and CDR2 is YFSETQ in the germline V gene. The CDR3 covers 17 residues. CDR3 coding DNA: TGCGCCAGCAGCTTGGCGGGTCTAGCGGGAGTAATCGGGGAGCTGTTTTTT. Translated: CASSLAGLAGVIGELFF.

The V and J genes are TRBV11-2 and TRBJ1-4; TRBD1 matches 10 bases. Germline assignment: CDR1 SGHAT and CDR2 FQNNGV. The CDR3 spans 15 residues. V dropped 5 bases and J dropped 5; count of bases not matched to a gene: 5. The CDR3 loop is CASSNRQGANEKLFF. CDR3 sequence (DNA): TGTGCCAGCAGCAACCGACAGGGGGCAAATGAAAAACTGTTTTTT.

J is TRBJ2-7 and V is TRBV14; TRBD1 aligns across 8 bases. CDR3 length: 12 amino acids. Per the germline V gene, CDR1 is SGHDN and CDR2 is FVKESK. V was clipped by 4 bases and J by 11 bases; unmatched bases: 7. CDR3 sequence reads: CASSPRTGREYF. For the CDR3, the DNA is TGTGCCAGCAGCCCTCGGACAGGGCGGGAGTACTTC.

The rearrangement links TRBV27 to TRBJ2-2; 9 nucleotides agree with TRBD1. Germline values: CDR1 MNHEY, CDR2 SMNVEV (reference sequence). Losses at the gene ends were 6 bases for V and 6 bases for J; bases not matched to a gene: 8. The CDR3 length is 15 residues. CDR3 loop: CASSIGTGSPGELFF. The CDR3 nucleotides read TGTGCCAGCAGCATTGGGACAGGGTCACCCGGGGAGCTGTTTTTT.

The V and J genes are TRBV7-2 and TRBJ2-1; D gene ambiguous. Per the germline V gene, CDR1 is SGHTA and CDR2 is FQGNSA. Trimming removed 2 bases at V and 6 bases at J, with 11 bases between. The CDR3 consists of 14 residues. The CDR3 DNA follows: TGTGCCAGCAGCTTATCGTCACCAGGCAATGAGCAGTTCTTC. Translated: CASSLSSPGNEQFF.

The CDR3 spells CASSPKTGPYGYTF. The CDR3 bases are TGTGCCAGTAGCCCAAAAACAGGGCCCTATGGCTACACCTTC. The chain is built from TRBV19 and TRBJ1-2; possibly TRBD1 for D (6 bases). The CDR3 totals 14 residues. The germline CDR1 and CDR2 sequences are LNHDA and SQIVND (reference sequence). Trimming left V 6 bases short and J 4 bases short, with 15 bases between. Supplemented by reference TRBV19 and TRBJ1-2, the full variable domain reads DGGITQSPKYLFRKEGQNVTLSCEQNLNHDAMYWYRQDPGQGLRLIYYSQIVNDFQKGDIAEGYSVSREKKESFPLTVTSAQKNPTAFYLCASSPKTGPYGYTFGSGTRLTVV.

The chain is built from TRBV7-3 and TRBJ2-7; 14 nucleotides agree with TRBD2. The CDR3 runs 14 residues. J was trimmed by 6 bases and V by 5 bases; bases with no gene match: 3. Germline V gene sequence: CDR1 SGHTA, CDR2 FQGTGA. For the CDR3, the DNA is TGTGCCAGCAGCACCGGGACTAGCGGGAGCGAGCAGTACTTC. Translation: CASSTGTSGSEQYF.

The V and J genes are TRBV29-1 and TRBJ1-2; D perhaps matches TRBD1 (5 bases). This CDR3 contains 16 residues. The germline V gene encodes CDR1 SQVTM and CDR2 ANQGSEA. Trimming took 4 bases from V and 5 from J, leaving 23 bases between them. DNA for the CDR3: TGCAGCGTTGGGGGGGTAAAAGATGGCAGACCTTATGGCTACACCTTC. Translated, it gives CSVGGVKDGRPYGYTF.

This clone was counted a single time. This chain connects TRBV7-2 to TRBJ2-5; D is unresolved. The germline V and J ends were trimmed by 8 bases and 7 bases, with 11 bases remaining between them. Germline-derived CDR1 and CDR2 are SGHTA and FQGNSA. This CDR3 has 11 amino acids. CDR3 sequence: CASSTGGTQYF. The CDR3 nucleotides read TGTGCCAGCTCGACTGGTGGGACCCAGTACTTC.

The chain uses TRBV14 and TRBJ2-7; 7 nucleotides match TRBD1. Trimming at V came to 5 bases and at J to 3 bases, leaving 7 bases not matched to a gene. The CDR3 is 14 amino acids. CDR1 and CDR2 (germline): SGHDN, FVKESK. CDR3 sequence: CASSTRQGSYEQYF. CDR3 bases: TGTGCCAGCAGCACCCGACAGGGCAGCTACGAGCAGTACTTC.

V gene TRBV11-2 combines with J gene TRBJ1-6; TRBD1 matches 8 bases. The CDR3 loop spans 16 amino acids. Germline loops: CDR1 SGHAT, CDR2 FQNNGV. V lost 4 bases to trimming and J lost 4 bases; unmatched junction nucleotides: 6. The CDR3 region is CASSWRTGTYNSPLHF. Here the CDR3 DNA reads TGTGCCAGCAGCTGGCGGACAGGGACTTATAATTCACCCCTCCACTTT.

This clone was observed a few times. The gene calls are TRBV30 and TRBJ2-3, with D tentatively TRBD1 (6 bases). The CDR3 covers 15 residues. Trimming cost V 5 bases and J 6 bases, with 21 bases left between them. Germline V gene lookup returns CDR1 GTSNPN and CDR2 SVGIG (reference sequence). The CDR3 coding sequence is TGTGCCTGGGTAGACAGCTTAACCCAGGGGGATACGCAGTATTTT. Translation: CAWVDSLTQGDTQYF.